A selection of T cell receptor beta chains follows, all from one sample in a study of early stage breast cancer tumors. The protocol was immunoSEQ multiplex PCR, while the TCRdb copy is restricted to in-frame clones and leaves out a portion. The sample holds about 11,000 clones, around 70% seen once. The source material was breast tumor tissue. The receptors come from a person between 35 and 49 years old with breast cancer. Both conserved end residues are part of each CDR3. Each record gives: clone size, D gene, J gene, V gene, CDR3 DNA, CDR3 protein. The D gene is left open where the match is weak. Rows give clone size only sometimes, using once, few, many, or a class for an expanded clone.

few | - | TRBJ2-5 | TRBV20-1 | TGCAGTGCTGAGCAAGAGACCCAGTACTTC | CSAEQETQYF
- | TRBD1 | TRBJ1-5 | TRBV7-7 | TGTGCTAGCAGCTTAGGGGGCATGGCAAGGCCCCAGCATTTT | CASSLGGMARPQHF
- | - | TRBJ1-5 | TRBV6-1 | TGTGCCAGCAGTGAGGGGGGGACGAGTCAGCCCCAGCATTTT | CASSEGGTSQPQHF
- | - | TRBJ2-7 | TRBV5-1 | TGCGCCAGCAGCTCCGGGACCTACTACGAGCAGTACTTC | CASSSGTYYEQYF
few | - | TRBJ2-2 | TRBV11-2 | TGTGCCAGCAGTGACTTGCGGATCACCGGGGAGCTGTTTTTT | CASSDLRITGELFF
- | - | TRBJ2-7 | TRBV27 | TGTGCCAGCAGTTTATCGAGGGGGTCTTCCTACGAGCAGTACTTC | CASSLSRGSSYEQYF
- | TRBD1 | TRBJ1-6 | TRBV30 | TGTGCCTGGGACTCGACCGGGACAGTGGGTTCACCCCTCCACTTT | CAWDSTGTVGSPLHF
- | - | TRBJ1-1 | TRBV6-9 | TGTGCCAGCAGTTATAGGAGGCTACAGGGGAACACTGAAGCTTTCTTT | CASSYRRLQGNTEAFF
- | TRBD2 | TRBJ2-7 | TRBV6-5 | TGTGCCAGCAGTTACTCGGGACTAGCTACCTACGAGCAGTACTTC | CASSYSGLATYEQYF
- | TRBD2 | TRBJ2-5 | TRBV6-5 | TGTGCCAGCAGTTACTTAGCGGGAGGGACAGAGACCCAGTACTTC | CASSYLAGGTETQYF
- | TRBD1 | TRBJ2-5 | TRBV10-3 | TGTGCCATTAGGGGGCAGGGGGCGCGAGAGACCCAGTACTTC | CAIRGQGARETQYF
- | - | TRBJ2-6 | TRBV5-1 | TGCGCCAGCAGCTTGGAAAGGTCGGGGGCCAACGTCCTGACTTTC | CASSLERSGANVLTF
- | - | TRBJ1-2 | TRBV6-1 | TGTGCCAGCAGTGATTACTCCGGGACATACCACTATGGCTACACCTTC | CASSDYSGTYHYGYTF
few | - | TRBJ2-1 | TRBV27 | TGTGCCAGCAGAAGGGAGTCCACCCTCGACGATGAGCAGTTCTTC | CASRRESTLDDEQFF
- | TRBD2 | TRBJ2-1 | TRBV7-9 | TGTGCCAGCAGCTTAATCCAAGCGGGAAGATATGAGCAGTTCTTC | CASSLIQAGRYEQFF
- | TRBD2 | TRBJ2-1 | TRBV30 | TGTGCCTCCCAGGGAGCGGGAGGGCCGGGTGAGCAGTTCTTC | CASQGAGGPGEQFF
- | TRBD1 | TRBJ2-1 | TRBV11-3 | TGTGCCAGCAGCTCGGGACAGGGCTATGAGCAGTTCTTC | CASSSGQGYEQFF
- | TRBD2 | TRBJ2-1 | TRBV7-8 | TGTGCCAGCAGTTACGAGATTGGACTAGCGGGAGCTGAGCAGTTCTTC | CASSYEIGLAGAEQFF
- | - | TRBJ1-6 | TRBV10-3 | TGTGCCATCAGGGACGGACCGCTGAATTCACCCCTCCACTTT | CAIRDGPLNSPLHF
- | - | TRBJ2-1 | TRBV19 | TGTGCCAGTAGTATAGGGGCAGGATTTGCCTACAATGAGCAGTTCTTC | CASSIGAGFAYNEQFF
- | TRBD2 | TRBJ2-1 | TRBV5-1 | TGCGCCAGCAGCCCTGACCTAGCGGGGTCCAATGAGCAGTTCTTC | CASSPDLAGSNEQFF
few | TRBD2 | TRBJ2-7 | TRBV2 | TGTGCCAGCAGTGGGGTAGCGGAGGCCGGGGGGGAGCAGTACTTC | CASSGVAEAGGEQYF
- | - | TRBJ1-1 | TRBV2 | TGTGCCAGCAGTGGGGCACCTTGGGGGTCTAAAGCTTTCTTT | CASSGAPWGSKAFF
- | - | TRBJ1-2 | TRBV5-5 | TGTGCCAGCAGCCTCCGACAGGACTATGGCTACACCTTC | CASSLRQDYGYTF
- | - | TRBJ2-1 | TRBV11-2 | TGTGCCAGCAGTCAGGGAGGGGGGTACAATGAGCAGTTCTTC | CASSQGGGYNEQFF
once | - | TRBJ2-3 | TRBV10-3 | TGTGCCATCAGGTCCACCTCGGACTCAGATACAGATACGCAGTATTTT | CAIRSTSDSDTDTQYF
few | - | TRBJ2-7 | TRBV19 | TGTGCCAGTAGTGCGACCCTACAGGGATCCGAGCAGTACTTC | CASSATLQGSEQYF
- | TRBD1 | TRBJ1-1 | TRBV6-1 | TGTGCCACTCGAACAGGGGCCCCGAACACTGAAGCTTTCTTT | CATRTGAPNTEAFF
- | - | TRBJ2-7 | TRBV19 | TGTGCCAGTAGTATACCAAATAGGGGGTTATACTACGAGCAGTACTTC | CASSIPNRGLYYEQYF
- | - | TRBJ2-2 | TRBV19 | TGTGCCAGTAGTATAGATCCGGGGTCTGCCGGGGAGCTGTTTTTT | CASSIDPGSAGELFF
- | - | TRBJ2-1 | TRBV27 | TGTGCCAGCAGTTTATCTCAGGGGGGTGTTGAGCAGTTCTTC | CASSLSQGGVEQFF
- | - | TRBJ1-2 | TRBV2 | TGTGCCAGCAGTGAACACCCTAACTATGGCTACACCTTC | CASSEHPNYGYTF
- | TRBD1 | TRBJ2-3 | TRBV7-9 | TGTGCCAGCAGCTGGCGACAGGGAATGACAGATACGCAGTATTTT | CASSWRQGMTDTQYF
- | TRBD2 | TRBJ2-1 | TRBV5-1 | TGCGCCAGCAGCCCCACTAGCGGGAGGTCGTCCAATGAGCAGTTCTTC | CASSPTSGRSSNEQFF
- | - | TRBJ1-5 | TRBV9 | TGTGCCAGCAGCCCATTAGCGAGCAATCAGCCCCAGCATTTT | CASSPLASNQPQHF
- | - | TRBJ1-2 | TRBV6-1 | TGTGCCAGCAGTGAAGGAGGGGGGGGGTATGGCTACACCTTC | CASSEGGGGYGYTF
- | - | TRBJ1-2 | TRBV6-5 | TGTGCCAGCAGTCCGTTAATGACCTATGGCTACACCTTC | CASSPLMTYGYTF
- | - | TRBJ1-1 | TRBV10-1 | TGCGCCAGCAGCGCCGCCCTCGGGAACACTGAAGCTTTCTTT | CASSAALGNTEAFF
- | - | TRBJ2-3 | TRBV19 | TGTGCCAGTAGTATCAACGGGGCCGCCACAGATACGCAGTATTTT | CASSINGAATDTQYF
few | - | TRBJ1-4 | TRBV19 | TGTGCCAGTAGTATACGTGCAACTAATGAAAAACTGTTTTTT | CASSIRATNEKLFF
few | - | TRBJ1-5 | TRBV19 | TGTGCCAGCGGGGACGGGTACAATCAGCCCCAGCATTTT | CASGDGYNQPQHF
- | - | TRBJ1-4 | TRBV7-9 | TGTGCCAGCAGCACCCTTAGGGGAGTTAATGAAAAACTGTTTTTT | CASSTLRGVNEKLFF
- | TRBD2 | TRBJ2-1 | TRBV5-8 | TGTGCCAGCAGCGTGATACTACCGGGACTAGCGGGCAATGAGCAGTTCTTC | CASSVILPGLAGNEQFF
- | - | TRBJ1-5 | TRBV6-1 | TGTGCCAGCAGTGAATATGTCGGCAATCAGCCCCAGCATTTT | CASSEYVGNQPQHF
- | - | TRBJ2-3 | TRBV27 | TGTGCCAGCAGTTTAAATCTCGGAGGAAGCACAGATACGCAGTATTTT | CASSLNLGGSTDTQYF
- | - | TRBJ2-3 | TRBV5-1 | TGCGCCAGCAGCTCCCTACCTAATCCAGATACGCAGTATTTT | CASSSLPNPDTQYF